This passage covers 20 T cell receptor beta chains from one sample sequenced in a study of vaccination and CD4 T cells after COVID-19. These receptors are not linked to any known antigen. The treatment: roughly 10-day PBMC culture with coronavirus spike peptide pools or control peptides (ViraFEST assay). Sequencing of cultured CD4+ T cell DNA used the Oncomine TCR Beta short-read assay. TCRdb re-called the PCR reads with MiXCR, one entry per CDR3 protein. The table shows over 9,500 distinct CDR3 sequences, with roughly 57% occurring only once. Specimen: CD4+ T cells from blood, cultured in vitro. These receptors all stem from a human donor who had recovered from COVID-19.

The rearrangement uses TRBV6-5 and TRBJ1-5; D ambiguous. V was shortened by 2 bases and J by 0 bases, with 5 bases between the two germline ends. The CDR3 has 14 residues. CDR1 is MNHEY, CDR2 SVGAGI, per germline. CDR3 sequence: CASSYRDSNQPQHF. Here the CDR3 DNA reads TGTGCCAGCAGTTACAGGGATAGCAATCAGCCCCAGCATTTT.

This clonotype was detected only once. The chain is built from TRBV7-8 and TRBJ2-3; no clear D gene. The CDR3 is 13 amino acids. The ends were cut back, 1 base at V and 1 base at J, with 3 bases in the middle. CDR1 SGHVS and CDR2 FQNEAQ come from the germline V gene. The CDR3 region has the DNA TGTGCCAGCAGCTTAGATCGCACAGATACGCAGTATTTT. This gives the protein CASSLDRTDTQYF. The full variable domain, in which reference TRBV7-8 and TRBJ2-3 provide the parts outside the CDR3, is GAGVSQSPRYKVAKRGQDVALRCDPISGHVSLFWYQQALGQGPEFLTYFQNEAQLDKSGLPSDRFFAERPEGSVSTLKIQRTQQEDSAVYLCASSLDRTDTQYFGPGTRLTVL.

The chain recombines TRBV20-1 with TRBJ1-6; 8 bases are a match to TRBD1. The V gene's germline CDR1 is DFQATT and CDR2 SNEGSKA (reference sequence). The CDR3 length is 13 residues. V was pared by 6 bases and J by 5 bases, with 3 bases of the junction left unmatched. The CDR3 sequence is CSATGQDNSPLHF. Here the CDR3 DNA reads TGCAGTGCGACGGGACAGGATAATTCACCCCTCCACTTT.

The chain employs TRBV19 and TRBJ2-5; the D is unclear. V was shortened by 5 bases and J by 0 bases, with 10 bases between the two germline ends. Per germline, CDR1 LNHDA and CDR2 SQIVND (reference sequence). The CDR3 runs to 14 residues. The CDR3 protein is CASSPGRYQETQYF. CDR3 sequence (DNA): TGTGCCAGTAGTCCCGGACGGTACCAAGAGACCCAGTACTTC. The whole variable domain, remainder taken from reference TRBV19 and TRBJ2-5, is DGGITQSPKYLFRKEGQNVTLSCEQNLNHDAMYWYRQDPGQGLRLIYYSQIVNDFQKGDIAEGYSVSREKKESFPLTVTSAQKNPTAFYLCASSPGRYQETQYFGPGTRLLVL.

The chain combines TRBV6-2 or TRBV6-3 with TRBJ1-5, with D uncertain. The V gene's germline CDR1 is MNHEY and CDR2 SVGEGT. V lost 2 bases, J lost 0 bases, and 8 bases lay in between. The CDR3 extends over 15 amino acids. CDR3 DNA sequence: TGTGCCAGCAGTTACGTGGGGTTTAGCAATCAGCCCCAGCATTTT. Amino acids: CASSYVGFSNQPQHF.

The gene calls are TRBV9 and TRBJ1-2; no reliable D call. The CDR3 has 14 residues. The V and J ends lost 4 bases and 8 bases respectively, with 18 bases between them. Germline-derived CDR1 and CDR2 are SGDLS and YYNGEE. CDR3 region: CASSPTGDNPGYTF. The CDR3 DNA sequence: TGTGCCAGCAGCCCGACCGGTGACAATCCGGGCTACACCTTC. The whole variable domain, remainder taken from reference TRBV9 and TRBJ1-2, is DSGVTQTPKHLITATGQRVTLRCSPRSGDLSVYWYQQSLDQGLQFLIQYYNGEERAKGNILERFSAQQFPDLHSELNLSSLELGDSALYFCASSPTGDNPGYTFGSGTRLTVV.

The chain carries TRBV7-3 and TRBJ2-1, with D maybe TRBD2 (5 bases). Germline CDR1 reads SGHTA; CDR2 reads FQGTGA. V was pared by 4 bases and J by 4 bases, with 8 bases between. This CDR3 has 13 amino acids. In nucleotides, the CDR3 is TGTGCCAGCAGCTCCGGCGGGTACAATGAGCAGTTCTTC. This translates into CASSSGGYNEQFF.

This clonotype has just one count. The genes are TRBV7-9 and TRBJ2-5, with 10 positions matching TRBD1. V shed 5 bases, J shed 1 base, and the junction held 4 bases outside the gene matches. Germline lookup yields CDR1 SEHNR and CDR2 FQNEAQ (reference sequence). The CDR3 covers 15 residues. CDR3 amino acids: CASSGGDRGQETQYF. As DNA, the CDR3 is TGTGCCAGCAGCGGCGGGGACAGGGGCCAAGAGACCCAGTACTTC.

CDR3 DNA sequence: TGCGCCAGCAGCCAAGAGATTCAGTCTAACTATGGCTACACCTTC. This sequence encodes CASSQEIQSNYGYTF. The chain carries TRBV4-3 and TRBJ1-2; the D is unclear. From germline, CDR1 is LGHNA and CDR2 YSLEER. The germline V and J ends were trimmed by 0 bases and 0 bases, with 8 bases remaining between them. The CDR3 loop spans 15 amino acids.

The chain joins TRBV5-1 to TRBJ1-1; D gene uncertain. The CDR3 is 14 amino acids. Per the germline V gene, CDR1 is SGHRS and CDR2 is YFSETQ. V was trimmed by 1 base and J by 2 bases, leaving 9 bases between them. The CDR3 DNA is TGCGCCAGCAGCTTGCAGGCGGGAAACACTGAAGCTTTCTTT. Translating it yields CASSLQAGNTEAFF.

This rearrangement joins TRBV5-1 to TRBJ2-7, with 14 bases fitting TRBD2. The V gene end was trimmed by 4 bases and the J gene end by 4 bases; junction bases not matched to a gene: 4. CDR1 and CDR2 (germline): SGHRS, YFSETQ. CDR3 size: 15 residues. The CDR3 region is CASSVGTSGSYEQYF. The CDR3 nucleotides read TGCGCCAGCAGCGTCGGGACTAGCGGGAGTTACGAGCAGTACTTC.

This clonotype showed up just once. The chain employs TRBV5-8 and TRBJ1-2; the match to TRBD1 covers 9 bases. V lost 5 bases and J lost 4; bases outside the gene matches: 6. The CDR3 runs 14 residues. Germline CDR1 and CDR2: SGHTS and YDEGEE. The CDR3, as DNA: TGTGCCAGCAGGCCCACAGGGGGCGGCTATGGCTACACCTTC. Its protein product is CASRPTGGGYGYTF.

In this sample, this clonotype is large (0.1 to 1%). This sequence joins TRBV25-1 and TRBJ1-6; D possibly corresponds to TRBD1 (6 bases). Germline CDR1 reads MGHDK; CDR2 reads SYGVNS. Between the trimmed V and J ends, which lost 7 bases and 5 bases, there was a span of 9 bases. The CDR3 runs 13 residues. CDR3 region: CASKRTDNSPLHF. The DNA of the CDR3 is TGTGCCAGCAAAAGGACAGATAATTCACCCCTCCACTTT. The whole variable domain, remainder taken from reference TRBV25-1 and TRBJ1-6, is EADIYQTPRYLVIGTGKKITLECSQTMGHDKMYWYQQDPGMELHLIHYSYGVNSTEKGDLSSESTVSRIRTEHFPLTLESARPSHTSQYLCASKRTDNSPLHFGNGTRLTVT.

About this clonotype itself: The junction differs from germline at one of its ends, possibly a read error. This chain uses TRBV2 with TRBJ1-3; no reliable D call. Germline V lookup: CDR1 SNHLY, CDR2 FYNNEI. The CDR3 contains 15 residues. As DNA, the CDR3 is TGTGCCAGCACCGGCAGGCCCAGCTCTGGAAACACCACATATTTT. Protein product: CASTGRPSSGNTTYF.

The table lists this clonotype with a few counts. The rearrangement links TRBV12-3 or TRBV12-4 to TRBJ1-2; TRBD1 is a possible D gene (5 bases). CDR3 length equals 15 residues. The V and J ends lost 5 bases and 8 bases respectively, with 21 bases between them. The CDR3 DNA is TGTGCCAGCAGTATGACGGGGCCCCAACTTATGGGCTACACCTTC. Its translation is CASSMTGPQLMGYTF.

The chain uses TRBV27 and TRBJ2-3; 9 positions agree with TRBD2. The V gene end was trimmed by 2 bases and the J gene end by 6 bases; junction bases not matched to a gene: 9. The germline CDR1 and CDR2 sequences are MNHEY and SMNVEV (reference sequence). CDR3 length equals 16 residues. In DNA form, the CDR3 reads TGTGCCAGCAGTTTACTCGGCGGGAGGGCCAGGGATACGCAGTATTTT. This gives the protein CASSLLGGRARDTQYF.

This chain connects TRBV7-2 to TRBJ2-3; TRBD2 agrees at 7 bases. Germline CDR1 and CDR2: SGHTA and FQGNSA. Trimming took 5 bases from V and 4 from J; bases not matched to a gene: 9. The CDR3 loop spans 15 amino acids. CDR3 nucleotide sequence: TGTGCCAGCAGCGCCGGACTAGGGGAAGCAGATACGCAGTATTTT. Translating it yields CASSAGLGEADTQYF.

The rearrangement links TRBV27 to TRBJ1-1; D is possibly TRBD1 (6 bases). Deletions cut 5 bases from V and 1 base from J, with 14 bases between. CDR3 length: 15 residues. In germline, CDR1 is MNHEY, CDR2 SMNVEV (reference sequence). The CDR3 spells CASSTLSGANTEAFF. In nucleotides, the CDR3 is TGTGCCAGCAGTACCCTATCAGGGGCGAACACTGAAGCTTTCTTT.

Sample share makes this clonotype medium-sized (0.01 to 0.1%). The chain combines TRBV2 with TRBJ2-1; D might be TRBD1 or TRBD2, each matching 5 bases. The germline gives CDR1 SNHLY, CDR2 FYNNEI. CDR3 size: 14 residues. The ends were cut back, 7 bases at V and 3 bases at J, with 13 bases in the middle. As DNA, the CDR3 is TGTGCCAGCATATGGGACCCTAACTACAATGAGCAGTTCTTC. It encodes CASIWDPNYNEQFF.

The chain recombines TRBV11-3 with TRBJ2-7; 9 nucleotides align to TRBD1. The ends lost 5 bases at V and 5 bases at J; junction bases unmatched: 7. The CDR3 has 14 amino acids. Germline loops: CDR1 SGHNT, CDR2 YENEEA. Here the CDR3 reads CASSARTGANEQYF. The CDR3 DNA follows: TGTGCCAGCAGCGCGAGGACAGGGGCGAACGAGCAGTACTTC.